This TCR beta chain was identified during a study of beta chain features in type 1 diabetes. The whole isolated RNA underwent reverse transcription, so sequencing captured expressed TCRB transcripts. Here immunoSEQ multiplex PCR was the method, and the copy in TCRdb shows in-frame clones only, minus some. The profile covers around 300,000 clones, with around 7.3% appearing a single time and roughly 1% taken by the ten largest. CDR3 size: 13 residues. Trimming pared 4 bases from V and 6 bases from J, leaving 11 bases between. Looked up from germline, CDR1 is MNHNS and CDR2 is SASEGT. The sample holds a few counts of this clone.

The rearrangement uses TRBV6-1 and TRBJ2-3; tentative D call: TRBD1 (6 bases). The source material was central memory CD4+ T cells from blood. The clonotype comes from a woman under 30 in good health. CDR3 loop: CASSATGKDTQYF. The CDR3 nucleotides read TGTGCCAGCAGTGCAACAGGGAAGGATACGCAGTATTTT.